This T cell receptor (beta chain) is drawn from a study of beta chain features in type 1 diabetes. Each sorted fraction was over 98% pure. CDR3 size: 19 residues. The ends lost 0 bases at V and 4 bases at J; junction bases unmatched: 14. The germline V gene encodes CDR1 LGHNA and CDR2 YSLEER. Reverse transcribing all isolated RNA meant expressed TCRB transcripts were sequenced. The method was immunoSEQ multiplex PCR; TCRdb's version includes in-frame clones alone and lacks a portion of them. The sample lists 240,000 or so clones, 27% seen once, with about 3.9% in the top ten. Sample: central memory CD4+ T cells from blood. The clonotype comes from a man aged 25 to 45 in good health. J is TRBJ2-3 and V is TRBV4-3, with 9 nucleotides matching TRBD2. In nucleotides, the CDR3 is TGCGCCAGCAGCCAAGAGTTGGCTAGCGGGATTAGTGGCGCAGATACGCAGTATTTT. Protein product: CASSQELASGISGADTQYF.